This entry describes one TCR beta chain. As yet, its antigen is unknown. The CDR3 sequence is 14 residues long. Germline CDR1 LNHDA, CDR2 SQIVND (reference sequence). V was pared by 4 bases and J by 7 bases, with 4 bases of the junction left unmatched. This record belongs to a study of cytomegalovirus exposure and HLA in healthy donors. General study points: Presence/absence analyses assumed roughly uniform sequencing depth across donors, which may not hold. Associated with cytomegalovirus, according to the listing, were 150 to 200 TCR beta chains.

The primer mix had 60 Vbeta and 13 Jbeta primers. The assay was immunoSEQ multiplex PCR, and TCRdb's table has in-frame clones only and misses some. The sample consists of 150,000 to 200,000 clones, 65% to 80% of them appearing once. The chain uses TRBV19 and TRBJ1-4; 9 bases are shared with TRBD1. The clonotype originates from a man in his forties or fifties in good health and CMV-seronegative. The sequenced sample was PBMCs. The DNA for the CDR3 is TGTGCCAGTAGTACGGACAGGGGAGGTGAAAAACTGTTTTTT. It is translated as CASSTDRGGEKLFF.